This T cell receptor beta chain was observed in a study of cytomegalovirus exposure and HLA in healthy donors. General study findings and limits: Cytomegalovirus association was listed for approximately 150 TCR beta chains. A later analysis by the authors found several of the most significant clusters apparently linked to common viral pathogens.

This CDR3 has 16 amino acids. J was trimmed by 1 base and V by 2 bases; bases with no gene match: 7. From germline, CDR1 is MDHEN and CDR2 SYDVKM. A remark on this clone: Antigen: not known.

The PCR employed 60 Vbeta primers together with 13 Jbeta primers. Assay used: immunoSEQ multiplex PCR; TCRdb lists only in-frame clones, some missing. The table lists 150,000 or so clones, approximately 74% of them singletons, with about 2.7% in the top ten. The chain carries TRBV28 and TRBJ2-7; 8 bases map to TRBD2. The receptor comes from a man between 18 and 35 years old in good health and CMV-seronegative. The sample consisted of PBMCs. The CDR3 loop reads CASSLAEAGGSYEQYV. DNA for the CDR3: TGTGCCAGCAGTTTAGCCGAGGCGGGGGGTTCCTACGAGCAGTACGTC.